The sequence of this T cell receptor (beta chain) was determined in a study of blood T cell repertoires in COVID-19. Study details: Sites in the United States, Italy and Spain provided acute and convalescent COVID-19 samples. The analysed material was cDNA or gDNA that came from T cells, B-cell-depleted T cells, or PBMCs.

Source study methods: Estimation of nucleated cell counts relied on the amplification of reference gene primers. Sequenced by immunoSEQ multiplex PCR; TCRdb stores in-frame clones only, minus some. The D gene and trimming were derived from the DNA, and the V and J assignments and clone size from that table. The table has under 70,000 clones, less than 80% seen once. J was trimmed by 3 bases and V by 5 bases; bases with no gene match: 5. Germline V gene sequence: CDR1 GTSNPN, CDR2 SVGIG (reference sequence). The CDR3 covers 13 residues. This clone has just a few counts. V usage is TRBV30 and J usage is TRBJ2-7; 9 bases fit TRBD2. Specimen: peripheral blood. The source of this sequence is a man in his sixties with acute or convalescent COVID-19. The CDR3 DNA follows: TGTGCCTGGGGTAGCGGGAGTCACTACGAGCAGTACTTC. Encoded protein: CAWGSGSHYEQYF.